These T cell receptor beta chains were read from a single sample in a study of T-cell memory formation after mild COVID-19. TCRdb itself ran the 5' RACE reads through MiXCR, one entry per CDR3 protein. The top ten hold approximately 8.1% of the sample, which has fewer than 650,000 distinct CDR3 sequences, roughly 17% seen once. Sequences were obtained from PBMCs or a T cell subset sorted from them (not recorded which). Receptors were obtained from an adult woman who had mild COVID-19 (a few samples of this study predate the infection). Cell type and time point are not known. Each CDR3 is given with its conserved first and last residue. A D gene is named only where the DNA matches it firmly. Clone size is shown for a subset of rows, as once, few, many or a class of expanded clone.

CDR3aa	CDR3nt	abundance	d_gene	v_gene	j_gene
CASSLGGKLFF	TGTGCCAGCAGTTTAGGTGGAAAACTGTTTTTT	NA	NA	TRBV27	TRBJ1-4
CAISEKWAGTDYSNQPQHF	TGTGCCATCAGTGAGAAATGGGCCGGGACGGACTATAGCAATCAGCCCCAGCATTTT	NA	NA	TRBV10-3	TRBJ1-5
CASSFALMGNTEAFF	TGTGCCAGCAGCTTTGCCCTTATGGGGAACACTGAAGCTTTCTTT	NA	NA	TRBV7-9	TRBJ1-1
CASSPRRLTNYGYTF	TGTGCCAGCAGCCCACGCCGGTTAACTAACTATGGCTACACCTTC	few	NA	TRBV3-1	TRBJ1-2
CSARVSYRVNSPLHF	TGCAGTGCTAGAGTGTCATACAGGGTCAATTCACCCCTCCACTTT	NA	NA	TRBV20-1	TRBJ1-6
CASSLAYGQGAGEQYF	TGCGCCAGCAGCTTGGCTTATGGACAGGGTGCGGGCGAGCAGTACTTC	NA	TRBD1	TRBV5-1	TRBJ2-7
CASSQGVGTTNEKLFF	TGCGCCAGCAGCCAAGGGGTCGGGACAACTAATGAAAAACTGTTTTTT	few	NA	TRBV4-1	TRBJ1-4
CASSSRSLGTEAFF	TGCGCCAGCAGCTCAAGATCTCTAGGTACTGAAGCTTTCTTT	few	NA	TRBV4-1	TRBJ1-1
CSALGTSGRIVYNEQFF	TGCAGTGCCCTGGGGACTAGCGGGAGGATCGTTTACAATGAGCAGTTCTTC	many	TRBD2	TRBV20-1	TRBJ2-1
CASSQRTGVLPSYEQYF	TGCGCCAGCAGCCAACGGACAGGAGTTTTACCTTCCTACGAGCAGTACTTC	NA	TRBD1	TRBV4-1	TRBJ2-7